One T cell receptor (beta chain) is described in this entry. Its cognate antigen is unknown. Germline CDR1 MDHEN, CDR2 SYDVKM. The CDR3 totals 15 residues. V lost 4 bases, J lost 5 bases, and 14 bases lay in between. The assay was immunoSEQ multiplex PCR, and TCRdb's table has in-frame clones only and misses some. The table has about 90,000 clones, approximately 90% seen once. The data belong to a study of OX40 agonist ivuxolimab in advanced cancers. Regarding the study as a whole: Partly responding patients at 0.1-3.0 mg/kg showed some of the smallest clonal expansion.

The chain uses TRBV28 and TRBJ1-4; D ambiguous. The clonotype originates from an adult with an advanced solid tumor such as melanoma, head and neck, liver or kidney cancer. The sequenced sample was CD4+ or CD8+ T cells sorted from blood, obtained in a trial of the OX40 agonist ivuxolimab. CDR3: CASSSPDGRNEKLFF. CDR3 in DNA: TGTGCCAGCAGTTCGCCAGACGGGAGAAATGAAAAACTGTTTTTT.